This T cell receptor beta chain originates from a study of blood T cell repertoires in COVID-19. Using immunoSEQ multiplex PCR, the repertoire was profiled, and TCRdb retains in-frame clones only, with some absent. The sample has hundreds of thousands of clones, over 75% seen once. This CDR3 contains 10 residues. The germline V gene has CDR1 SGHVS and CDR2 FNYEAQ. Trimming removed 6 bases at V and 10 bases at J, with 7 bases between. Source material: peripheral blood. This sequence originates from a woman in her thirties with acute or convalescent COVID-19. This chain connects TRBV7-6 to TRBJ1-5; no firm D call. CDR3 bases: TGTGCCAGCAGGAAGCCCCCCCAGCATTTT. This codes for CASRKPPQHF.